Shown below are 7 T cell receptor beta chains from a single sample sequenced in a study of identical twins. TCRdb reprocessed the 5' RACE reads with MiXCR, giving one entry per CDR3 protein. The sample has around 510,000 distinct CDR3 sequences, roughly an eighth seen once. In addition, the sample was reused for a study of yellow fever vaccine responses in identical twins.

The sample comprised CD4+ T cells sorted from blood. Source of these receptors: a woman aged 18-30 years in good health.

The rearrangement joins TRBV20-1 to TRBJ2-7; 9 nucleotides match TRBD2. The germline V gene has CDR1 DFQATT and CDR2 SNEGSKA (reference sequence). The ends lost 5 bases at V and 2 bases at J; junction bases unmatched: 10. The CDR3 is 15 residues long. The CDR3 DNA follows: TGCAGTGCTGGCTCAAGACTAGCGGCTACCTACGAGCAGTACTTC. Its protein product is CSAGSRLAATYEQYF.

The rearrangement joins TRBV20-1 to TRBJ2-3; D is uncertain. The V end was cut by 0 bases, the J end by 0 bases, with 7 bases between. The CDR3 is made up of 14 amino acids. The V gene's germline CDR1 is DFQATT and CDR2 SNEGSKA (reference sequence). DNA of the CDR3: TGCAGTGCTAGAGATTTCAGTAGCACAGATACGCAGTATTTT. Its protein is CSARDFSSTDTQYF.

This clonotype was seen only a few times. This chain uses TRBV6-2 or TRBV6-3 with TRBJ1-5; 8 bases agree with TRBD1. The germline gives CDR1 MNHEY, CDR2 SVGEGT. This CDR3 is 16 amino acids long. Trimming removed 6 bases from V and 4 bases from J; junction bases left unmatched: 11. The CDR3 DNA sequence: TGTGCCAGCAGACGCAACCCTACAGGGGGAAATCAGCCCCAGCATTTT. Translated: CASRRNPTGGNQPQHF.

The chain uses TRBV6-2 or TRBV6-3 and TRBJ2-1, with 7 nucleotides matching TRBD2. Germline-derived CDR1 and CDR2 are MNHEY and SVGEGT. The CDR3 sequence is 17 residues long. V was clipped by 6 bases and J by 4 bases; unmatched bases: 15. The CDR3 region has the DNA TGTGCCAGCAGCTCCGATCCGGGACTACCAACTTACAATGAGCAGTTCTTC. This encodes CASSSDPGLPTYNEQFF.

V is TRBV28 and J is TRBJ1-1, with 9 bases aligning to TRBD1. Germline-derived CDR1 and CDR2 are MDHEN and SYDVKM. J gave up 2 bases and V 3 bases, and 4 bases lay outside the gene matches. CDR3 length equals 15 residues. The CDR3 DNA reads TGTGCCAGCAGTTTCTCGGGACAGGGAAACACTGAAGCTTTCTTT. It encodes CASSFSGQGNTEAFF.

The chain joins TRBV6-2 or TRBV6-3 to TRBJ2-7, with unresolved D. The CDR3 has 12 amino acids. The V and J ends lost 7 bases and 3 bases respectively, with 10 bases between them. CDR1 is MNHEY, CDR2 SVGEGT, per germline. The CDR3 DNA is TGTGCCAGCAATGAGCGAGACTACGAGCAGTACTTC. Translated: CASNERDYEQYF.

The V and J genes are TRBV5-1 and TRBJ2-1; no reliable D call. The CDR3 runs 16 residues. CDR1 and CDR2 (germline): SGHRS, YFSETQ. V lost 0 bases and J 5 bases, leaving 15 bases between the germline ends. CDR3 residues: CASSLGSGVRNNEQFF. Written as DNA, the CDR3 is TGCGCCAGCAGCTTGGGGTCTGGGGTCCGTAACAATGAGCAGTTCTTC.